These 23 T cell receptor beta chains share one sample of origin, sequenced in a study of cytomegalovirus exposure and HLA in healthy donors. 13 Jbeta primers and 60 Vbeta primers were used for the PCR. TCRdb's copy holds only in-frame clones and misses some; the assay was immunoSEQ multiplex PCR. The sample holds roughly 120,000 clones; 60% to 85% are singletons and the top ten take 3.3%. Material for sequencing was PBMCs. The source of these receptors is a woman younger than 45 in good health and CMV-seropositive.

The chain joins TRBV28 to TRBJ1-1; tentative D call: TRBD1 (6 bases). Per the germline V gene, CDR1 is MDHEN and CDR2 is SYDVKM. V lost 7 bases, J lost 7 bases, and 16 bases lay in between. The CDR3 runs 13 residues. The CDR3 protein is CASTPTQGVEAFF. The CDR3 nucleotides read TGTGCCAGCACCCCTACACAGGGCGTTGAAGCTTTCTTT.

The gene calls are TRBV7-2 and TRBJ1-5; D call uncertain. V was trimmed by 5 bases and J by 3 bases, leaving 11 bases between them. CDR3 length: 14 amino acids. Germline loops: CDR1 SGHTA, CDR2 FQGNSA. CDR3 region: CASSLTAFNQPQHF. Here the CDR3 DNA reads TGTGCCAGCAGCCTCACTGCATTCAATCAGCCCCAGCATTTT.

This clone was picked up a small number of times. J is TRBJ1-6 and V is TRBV30; D is unclear. CDR3 length equals 17 residues. Germline CDR1 and CDR2: GTSNPN and SVGIG (reference sequence). V was trimmed by 1 base and J by 0 bases, leaving 13 bases between them. In DNA, the CDR3 is TGTGCCTGGAGTGCCTACCTTCGGGGCTCCTATAATTCACCCCTCCACTTT. Translation: CAWSAYLRGSYNSPLHF.

The rearrangement uses TRBV5-5 and TRBJ1-2; D uncertain. The CDR3 contains 17 residues. Trimming stripped 6 bases from V and 4 bases from J, with 25 bases between. Per the germline V gene, CDR1 is SGHKS and CDR2 is YYEKEE (reference sequence). The CDR3 sequence: CASTKLGRTASGYGYTF. Here the CDR3 DNA reads TGTGCCAGCACCAAGCTCGGCAGAACAGCCAGCGGCTATGGCTACACCTTC.

The rearrangement links TRBV4-3 to TRBJ2-1; no reliable D call. V was cut by 0 bases and J by 6 bases, with 9 bases left in between. CDR3 size: 14 residues. Germline CDR1 LGHNA, CDR2 YSLEER. This CDR3 reads CASSQDREVNEQFF. CDR3 DNA sequence: TGCGCCAGCAGCCAAGATCGAGAGGTCAATGAGCAGTTCTTC.

The chain employs TRBV28 and TRBJ1-2; 11 nucleotides line up with TRBD1. This CDR3 comprises 13 residues. The germline gives CDR1 MDHEN, CDR2 SYDVKM. V lost 8 bases, J lost 8 bases, and 7 bases stayed unmatched. CDR3 residues: CASGTGGSGGYTF. The CDR3 bases are TGTGCCAGCGGGACAGGGGGTTCTGGGGGCTACACCTTC.

V gene TRBV2 combines with J gene TRBJ2-2; D possibly corresponds to TRBD1 (5 bases). The CDR3 is 15 residues long. V was clipped by 5 bases and J by 2 bases, with 12 bases between them. The germline gives CDR1 SNHLY, CDR2 FYNNEI. CDR3 protein: CASSRAGLNTGELFF. CDR3 nucleotides: TGTGCCAGCAGTAGAGCAGGGCTTAACACCGGGGAGCTGTTTTTT.

The gene calls are TRBV9 and TRBJ1-2; D remains ambiguous. The CDR3 extends over 13 amino acids. CDR1 is SGDLS, CDR2 YYNGEE, per germline. The V end lost 4 bases, the J end lost 4 bases, and 11 bases lay between the germline ends. The DNA for the CDR3 is TGTGCCAGCAGCCCGCGATTGCGCTATGGCTACACCTTC. Its protein is CASSPRLRYGYTF.

This clone is a singleton in its sample. CDR3 nucleotides: TGCGCCAGCAGCCAAGGTGGAGGGGCCTACTATGGCTACACCTTC. This encodes CASSQGGGAYYGYTF. The J gene is TRBJ1-2, the V gene TRBV4-1; a possible D gene is TRBD1 (5 bases). V shed 1 base and J shed 3 bases, with 12 bases lying between them. Germline CDR1 MGHRA, CDR2 YSYEKL. The CDR3 loop spans 15 amino acids.

There are a few counts of this clone. J is TRBJ2-2 and V is TRBV5-4; 11 nucleotides match TRBD2. CDR3 length equals 17 residues. Per germline, CDR1 SGHNT and CDR2 YYREEE (reference sequence). The V gene end was trimmed by 0 bases and the J gene end by 4 bases; junction bases not matched to a gene: 5. CDR3 DNA sequence: TGTGCCAGCAGCTTGGTTGGTGGACTAGCGGGCACCGGGGAGCTGTTTTTT. Encoded protein: CASSLVGGLAGTGELFF.

The chain couples TRBV7-7 to TRBJ2-3, with D possibly being TRBD2 (6 bases). CDR1 SSHAT and CDR2 FNYEAQ come from the germline V gene (reference sequence). V lost 5 bases to trimming and J lost 4 bases, with 16 bases between them. The CDR3 is 15 residues long. This chain's CDR3 is CASSRLPGLSDTQYF. The DNA of the CDR3 is TGTGCCAGCAGCCGACTCCCGGGACTGTCAGATACGCAGTATTTT.

As regards this clone: Its ends do not fully match the called genes, so a read error is possible. V and J are TRBV6-1 and TRBJ1-4; tentatively, D is TRBD1 (6 bases). The germline V gene encodes CDR1 MNHNS and CDR2 SASEGT. The CDR3 consists of 14 residues. CDR3 region: CASSMNRANEKLFF. The CDR3 bases are TGTGCCAGCAGTATGAACAGGGCTAACGAAAAACTGTTTTTT.

V is TRBV7-9 and J is TRBJ2-7, with 7 bases aligning to TRBD1. The CDR3 has 13 residues. Germline V gene data show CDR1 as SEHNR and CDR2 as FQNEAQ (reference sequence). V shed 1 base and J 5 bases; nucleotides not matched to a gene: 2. The CDR3 DNA reads as TGTGCCAGCAGCTTAGACAGGGGTCACGAGCAGTACTTC. It encodes CASSLDRGHEQYF.

There are a few counts of this clone. The chain combines TRBV2 with TRBJ1-6; TRBD1 might be the D (5 bases). Germline assignment: CDR1 SNHLY and CDR2 FYNNEI. V lost 8 bases and J 10 bases, leaving 12 bases between the germline ends. There are 12 residues in the CDR3. CDR3 amino acids: CASGGGDSPLHF. The CDR3 DNA follows: TGTGCCAGCGGAGGAGGGGACTCACCCCTCCACTTT.

The chain recombines TRBV7-3 with TRBJ1-6; weak D call: TRBD1 (5 bases). Germline CDR1 and CDR2: SGHTA and FQGTGA. There are 13 residues in the CDR3. Trimming removed 5 bases from V and 10 bases from J, with 12 bases in between. CDR3: CASSPGGESPLHF. The CDR3 nucleotides are TGTGCCAGCAGCCCCGGGGGGGAATCACCCCTCCACTTT. The complete variable domain, with remaining parts taken from reference TRBV7-3 and TRBJ1-6, reads GAGVSQTPSNKVTEKGKYVELRCDPISGHTALYWYRQSLGQGPEFLIYFQGTGAADDSGLPNDRFFAVRPEGSVSTLKIQRTERGDSAVYLCASSPGGESPLHFGNGTRLTVT.

The CDR3 bases are TGTGCCAGCAGTGCCGGACAGGGCTGGGGGCCCCTCCACTTT. Its protein product is CASSAGQGWGPLHF. The rearrangement uses TRBV27 and TRBJ1-6; 8 bases line up with TRBD1. The CDR3 runs to 14 residues. Germline CDR1 and CDR2: MNHEY and SMNVEV (reference sequence). V lost 5 bases and J lost 13; bases outside the gene matches: 10.

This clone occurred once. The chain links TRBV13 to TRBJ2-5; D is undetermined. The J call may be incorrect, as the DNA end agrees better with TRBJ2-7. Looked up from germline, CDR1 is PRHDT and CDR2 is FYEKMQ (reference sequence). The CDR3 is made up of 15 amino acids. For the CDR3, the DNA is TGTGCCAGCAGCTTAGGGGGCCCTAGCTCCTACGAGCAGTACTTC. Its protein product is CASSLGGPSSYEQYF.

This clone was counted a single time. V usage is TRBV6-1 and J usage is TRBJ2-7; 7 nucleotides line up with TRBD1. The germline V gene encodes CDR1 MNHNS and CDR2 SASEGT. The J segment lost 2 bases and the V segment lost 8 bases, leaving 6 bases of the junction unmatched. There are 13 residues in the CDR3. The CDR3 is CASARDRAYEQYF. The CDR3 DNA follows: TGTGCCAGCGCGAGGGACAGAGCCTACGAGCAGTACTTC.

This clone was counted only a few times. The chain links TRBV19 to TRBJ1-6; D might be TRBD1 (5 bases). The V and J ends lost 3 bases and 12 bases respectively, with 15 bases between them. The CDR3 loop spans 14 amino acids. Germline V gene data show CDR1 as LNHDA and CDR2 as SQIVND (reference sequence). The CDR3 sequence: CASSMDRGIIPLHF. For the CDR3, the DNA is TGTGCCAGTAGTATGGATCGGGGGATTATACCCCTCCACTTT. Using reference TRBV19 and TRBJ1-6 for the parts outside the CDR3, the full variable domain is DGGITQSPKYLFRKEGQNVTLSCEQNLNHDAMYWYRQDPGQGLRLIYYSQIVNDFQKGDIAEGYSVSREKKESFPLTVTSAQKNPTAFYLCASSMDRGIIPLHFGNGTRLTVT.

This clone was recorded a few times. The V call is TRBV30, the J call TRBJ1-3, with 7 bases aligning to TRBD1. CDR3 length equals 15 residues. V trimming: 3 bases; J trimming: 2 bases; junction bases outside the gene matches: 7. The germline gives CDR1 GTSNPN, CDR2 SVGIG (reference sequence). The CDR3 bases are TGTGCCTGGAGGCTCCAGGGGGGACCTGGAAACACCATATATTTT. Its protein product is CAWRLQGGPGNTIYF.

V and J are TRBV5-1 and TRBJ1-2, with a weak D call TRBD1 (5 bases). The CDR3 covers 14 residues. From germline, CDR1 is SGHRS and CDR2 YFSETQ. Trimming took 0 bases from V and 6 from J, leaving 12 bases between them. The CDR3 DNA sequence: TGCGCCAGCAGCTTGGGTGGCAGGGAGGATGGCTACACCTTC. This translates into CASSLGGREDGYTF.

The table lists this clone with a count of one. The rearrangement joins TRBV15 to TRBJ2-7, with a tentative D call TRBD1 (6 bases). Germline V gene data show CDR1 as LNHNV and CDR2 as YYDKDF (reference sequence). V was pared by 0 bases and J by 4 bases, with 19 bases between. This CDR3 is 17 amino acids long. The CDR3, as DNA: TGTGCCACCAGCAGAGATAATGTAGGGACAACCCCTTACGAGCAGTACTTC. It codes for CATSRDNVGTTPYEQYF.

J is TRBJ1-1 and V is TRBV9; 11 bases agree with TRBD1. V shed 4 bases, J shed 7 bases, and the junction held 3 bases outside the gene matches. Per the germline V gene, CDR1 is SGDLS and CDR2 is YYNGEE. The CDR3 has 13 amino acids. The CDR3 loop is CASSRGTGGEAFF. CDR3 nucleotide sequence: TGTGCCAGCAGCAGAGGGACAGGGGGTGAAGCTTTCTTT.